Shown below are 25 T cell receptor beta chains from a single sample sequenced in a study of regulatory T cells in long-lasting Graves disease. The time point here: persistent/refractory GD, antithyroid drugs over 5 years with positive TRAb. There was RNA extracted from PBMCs, and the TCR library was made from it. Building the TCR beta libraries relied on iRepertoire HTBI primers, and CDR3 regions underwent Arm-PCR. MiXCR, applied by TCRdb to the multiplex PCR reads, yields one record per CDR3 protein. The sample yields 400,000 or so distinct CDR3 sequences, around 21% seen once. The sequencing here drew on peripheral blood mononuclear cells (PBMCs), taken when the disease was refractory, from a patient treated with antithyroid drugs. Every receptor here comes from a female donor with Graves disease.

This clonotype was counted ten times or more. The rearrangement links TRBV27 to TRBJ2-5, with a possible D match to TRBD2 (6 bases). The V and J ends lost 2 bases and 4 bases respectively, with 11 bases between them. Per the germline V gene, CDR1 is MNHEY and CDR2 is SMNVEV (reference sequence). The CDR3 contains 14 residues. CDR3 DNA sequence: TGTGCCAGCAGTTTAGCGGGATTAGGAGAGACCCAGTACTTC. This encodes CASSLAGLGETQYF.

This clonotype was seen ten or more times. The V call is TRBV10-3, the J call TRBJ1-5; D gene uncertain. CDR3 length: 13 amino acids. Looked up from germline, CDR1 is ENHRY and CDR2 is SYGVKD. The V and J ends lost 2 bases and 4 bases respectively, with 6 bases between them. CDR3 loop: CAISETGNQPQHF. CDR3 sequence (DNA): TGTGCCATCAGTGAGACGGGGAATCAGCCCCAGCATTTT.

This clonotype was counted at least ten times. This sequence joins TRBV28 and TRBJ1-2, with D possibly being TRBD1 (5 bases). Between the trimmed V and J ends, which lost 4 bases and 2 bases, there was a span of 17 bases. The CDR3 extends over 16 amino acids. The germline gives CDR1 MDHEN, CDR2 SYDVKM. The CDR3 protein is CASSSPSPTVNYGYTF. The CDR3, as DNA: TGTGCCAGCAGTTCCCCCTCCCCGACAGTAAACTATGGCTACACCTTC.

This clonotype was counted at least ten times. This chain uses TRBV29-1 with TRBJ2-5, with D perhaps TRBD1 (5 bases). The CDR3 loop spans 15 amino acids. The germline CDR1 and CDR2 sequences are SQVTM and ANQGSEA. Trimming stripped 0 bases from V and 5 bases from J, with 16 bases between. In nucleotides, the CDR3 is TGCAGCGTTGAAGAGTCCGTGGGGCGGTCGGAGACCCAGTACTTC. This sequence encodes CSVEESVGRSETQYF. The full variable domain, rest sourced from reference TRBV29-1 and TRBJ2-5, is SAVISQKPSRDICQRGTSLTIQCQVDSQVTMMFWYRQQPGQSLTLIATANQGSEATYESGFVIDKFPISRPNLTFSTLTVSNMSPEDSSIYLCSVEESVGRSETQYFGPGTRLLVL.

The sample holds a few counts of this clonotype. V gene TRBV5-1 combines with J gene TRBJ2-7, with 9 bases fitting TRBD2. The CDR3 extends over 16 amino acids. CDR1 and CDR2 (germline): SGHRS, YFSETQ. V lost 4 bases, J lost 5 bases, and 13 bases stayed unmatched. The CDR3 DNA follows: TGCGCCAGCAGCGGGGGAGCGGGAGGCCGGACTGACGAGCAGTACTTC. Its translation: CASSGGAGGRTDEQYF. The whole variable domain, remainder taken from reference TRBV5-1 and TRBJ2-7, is KAGVTQTPRYLIKTRGQQVTLSCSPISGHRSVSWYQQTPGQGLQFLFEYFSETQRNKGNFPGRFSGRQFSNSRSEMNVSTLELGDSALYLCASSGGAGGRTDEQYFGPGTRLTVT.

This clonotype was counted at least ten times. The chain carries TRBV6-5 and TRBJ2-6; D gene ambiguous. The germline V gene has CDR1 MNHEY and CDR2 SVGAGI. V was clipped by 2 bases and J by 3 bases, with 14 bases between them. This CDR3 is 17 amino acids long. DNA for the CDR3: TGTGCCAGCAGTTACGATCCCCATCCCATTGGGGCCAACGTCCTGACTTTC. Protein product: CASSYDPHPIGANVLTF.

This clonotype has a count of ten or more. This rearrangement joins TRBV28 to TRBJ2-7; no firm D call. The germline V gene has CDR1 MDHEN and CDR2 SYDVKM. The CDR3 extends over 13 amino acids. V was shortened by 4 bases and J by 4 bases, with 11 bases between the two germline ends. CDR3 coding DNA: TGTGCCAGCAGTTGGCCAGGTTCTTACGAGCAGTACTTC. This encodes CASSWPGSYEQYF.

This clonotype appeared a few times. The chain couples TRBV9 to TRBJ2-5, with D possibly called TRBD1 or TRBD2 (5 bases each). The CDR3 is 15 residues long. Germline loops: CDR1 SGDLS, CDR2 YYNGEE. V was cut by 2 bases and J by 5 bases, with 16 bases left in between. The CDR3 nucleotides read TGTGCCAGCAGCGTCGGATCAGACGAGGGGGAGACCCAGTACTTC. Translation: CASSVGSDEGETQYF.

The chain employs TRBV27 and TRBJ1-5; maybe TRBD1 (6 bases). Trimming left V 4 bases short and J 4 bases short, with 8 bases between. This CDR3 comprises 13 residues. Germline V gene sequence: CDR1 MNHEY, CDR2 SMNVEV (reference sequence). CDR3 bases: TGTGCCAGCAGTTCGGGACAAAATCAGCCCCAGCATTTT. It codes for CASSSGQNQPQHF.

The V call is TRBV5-1, the J call TRBJ2-1; D is perhaps TRBD2 (6 bases). In germline, CDR1 is SGHRS, CDR2 YFSETQ. V lost 2 bases, J lost 10 bases, and 22 bases lay in between. This CDR3 has 16 residues. As DNA, the CDR3 is TGCGCCAGCAGCTTTGGGGGAGGTGCCCTCCGGGAAGAGCAGTTCTTC. Translation gives CASSFGGGALREEQFF.

This clonotype was counted at least ten times. The chain combines TRBV6-2 or TRBV6-3 with TRBJ2-5, with D maybe TRBD2 (5 bases). The CDR3 covers 13 residues. Germline CDR1 is MNHEY and CDR2 is SVGEGT. The V gene lost 2 bases and the J gene lost 7 bases, with 11 bases spanning the gap. The CDR3 DNA reads as TGTGCCAGCAGTTACGGAGGTGATCGGACCCAGTACTTC. It codes for CASSYGGDRTQYF.

The V call is TRBV27, the J call TRBJ2-4; maybe TRBD2 (6 bases). The V and J ends lost 5 bases and 6 bases respectively, with 17 bases between them. Germline assignment: CDR1 MNHEY and CDR2 SMNVEV (reference sequence). The CDR3 is 15 amino acids. The CDR3 region has the DNA TGTGCCAGCAGTCCCCTGAGCGTGGGGGGAAACATTCAGTACTTC. This sequence encodes CASSPLSVGGNIQYF.

The chain has TRBV11-1 and TRBJ2-1; the D is unclear. V lost 3 bases to trimming and J lost 2 bases, with 8 bases between them. CDR1 is SGHAT and CDR2 is FQDESV in the germline V gene (reference sequence). CDR3 length: 14 residues. CDR3 sequence reads: CASSFLGAYNEQFF. CDR3 bases: TGTGCCAGCAGCTTCCTTGGGGCCTACAATGAGCAGTTCTTC. Full variable domain (remainder filled in from reference TRBV11-1 and TRBJ2-1): EAEVAQSPRYKITEKSQAVAFWCDPISGHATLYWYRQILGQGPELLVQFQDESVVDDSQLPKDRFSAERLKGVDSTLKIQPAELGDSAMYLCASSFLGAYNEQFFGPGTRLTVL.

This clonotype was detected many times. The gene calls are TRBV24-1 and TRBJ1-2, with D possibly matching TRBD1 (5 bases). V lost 4 bases to trimming and J lost 6 bases, with 14 bases between them. Per germline, CDR1 KGHDR and CDR2 SFDVKD. This CDR3 is 14 amino acids long. The CDR3 here is CATSDPDRIDGYTF. The CDR3, as DNA: TGTGCCACCAGTGACCCCGACAGAATTGATGGCTACACCTTC.

This clonotype occurred many times. The V gene is TRBV12-3 or TRBV12-4, the J gene TRBJ1-2; the D gene is possibly TRBD1 (5 bases). This CDR3 has 14 amino acids. Trimming shortened V by 6 bases and J by 4 bases, and 15 bases separated the two germline ends. The CDR3 region has the DNA TGTGCCAGCAGCCGGGGGGAAAAGGGCTATGGCTACACCTTC. Its translation is CASSRGEKGYGYTF.

This clonotype was detected only a few times. The rearrangement links TRBV7-2 to TRBJ1-6; no clear D. The CDR3 is made up of 14 amino acids. V dropped 5 bases and J dropped 6 bases, with 11 bases sitting between them. Germline CDR1 reads SGHTA; CDR2 reads FQGNSA. CDR3 nucleotide sequence: TGTGCCAGCAGCCCGGTAGGCCTTAATTCACCCCTCCACTTT. Protein sequence: CASSPVGLNSPLHF.

This clonotype occurred many times. The J gene is TRBJ2-5, the V gene TRBV2; the D gene is possibly TRBD1 (5 bases). Germline V lookup: CDR1 SNHLY, CDR2 FYNNEI. Trimming took 5 bases from V and 2 from J, leaving 12 bases between them. The CDR3 is 14 amino acids. Written as DNA, the CDR3 is TGTGCCAGCAGTTTACAGGTCATTCAAGAGACCCAGTACTTC. This sequence encodes CASSLQVIQETQYF.

This clonotype has only a few counts. This chain connects TRBV7-9 to TRBJ2-2; 10 bases fit TRBD2. The CDR3 consists of 15 residues. J gave up 3 bases and V 6 bases, and 4 bases lay outside the gene matches. Germline assignment: CDR1 SEHNR and CDR2 FQNEAQ (reference sequence). The CDR3 bases are TGTGCCAGCAGAAGGGGACTAGCGTACACCGGGGAGCTGTTTTTT. Its protein is CASRRGLAYTGELFF.

Ten or more counts support this clonotype. The gene calls are TRBV7-8 and TRBJ2-2; 7 bases fit TRBD1. V lost 4 bases and J lost 6; bases outside the gene matches: 11. CDR1 is SGHVS, CDR2 FQNEAQ, per germline. CDR3 length: 16 amino acids. The CDR3 loop reads CASSSDRDRLSGELFF. The CDR3 nucleotides are TGTGCCAGCAGCTCTGACCGGGACAGACTCTCCGGGGAGCTGTTTTTT.

Points on this clonotype: A much larger clone sits a single nucleotide away, making a read error possible. The chain uses TRBV7-9 and TRBJ2-5; 9 bases line up with TRBD1. Germline CDR1 SEHNR, CDR2 FQNEAQ (reference sequence). The CDR3 is 13 amino acids. CDR3 residues: CAGSRGQGETQYF. As DNA, the CDR3 is TGTGCCGGCAGCAGGGGACAGGGAGAGACCCAGTACTTC.

This clonotype was recorded many times. This chain connects TRBV12-3 or TRBV12-4 to TRBJ1-2; D remains ambiguous. CDR3 size: 12 residues. V lost 1 base and J 5 bases, leaving 5 bases between the germline ends. The CDR3 nucleotides read TGTGCCAGCAGTTTAGGCCTATATGGCTACACCTTC. It codes for CASSLGLYGYTF.

V gene TRBV12-3 or TRBV12-4 combines with J gene TRBJ1-1; D ambiguous. The CDR3 sequence is 13 residues long. Trimming removed 4 bases at V and 5 bases at J, with 11 bases between. The CDR3 reads CASSSGIRTEAFF. The CDR3, as DNA: TGTGCCAGCAGTTCGGGGATTCGGACTGAAGCTTTCTTT.

Concerning this clonotype: Because the CDR3 is missing its conserved closing phenylalanine or tryptophan, this is likely a read error. The J gene is TRBJ2-4, the V gene TRBV2; D might be TRBD1 or TRBD2, each matching 6 bases. Per germline, CDR1 SNHLY and CDR2 FYNNEI. V was trimmed by 5 bases and J by 7 bases, leaving 15 bases between them. This CDR3 is built from 14 residues. The DNA of the CDR3 is TGTGCCAGCAGTATGAGAGGGGGGAGGAACATTCAGTACCTC. As protein: CASSMRGGRNIQYL.

The sample holds many counts of this clonotype. The V gene is TRBV11-2, the J gene TRBJ2-2, with 14 bases identical to TRBD2. The germline V gene has CDR1 SGHAT and CDR2 FQNNGV. Germline trimming cut 8 bases from V and 0 bases from J; bases unmatched to any gene: 11. CDR3 length: 19 residues. CDR3 DNA: TGTGCCAGCGGGGAAAATCCGGGACTAGCGGGGGCGAACACCGGGGAGCTGTTTTTT. Translating it yields CASGENPGLAGANTGELFF.

The CDR3 reads CASSQDYGPGGPGAYEQYF. In DNA, the CDR3 is TGTGCCAGCAGCCAAGATTATGGACCCGGGGGGCCAGGAGCCTACGAGCAGTACTTC. This rearrangement joins TRBV3-1 to TRBJ2-7; tentatively, D is TRBD2 (7 bases). The CDR3 totals 19 residues. V shed 0 bases and J shed 2 bases, with 23 bases lying between them. Germline V gene sequence: CDR1 LGHDT, CDR2 YNNKEL (reference sequence).